This TCR beta chain emerged from a study of blood T cell repertoires in COVID-19. Trimming shortened V by 4 bases and J by 8 bases, and 14 bases separated the two germline ends. The CDR3 consists of 13 residues. Germline V gives CDR1 SNHLY, CDR2 FYNNEI. Using immunoSEQ multiplex PCR, the repertoire was profiled, and TCRdb retains in-frame clones only, with some absent. The sample records about 91,000 clones, around three quarters being singletons. Specimen: peripheral blood. The genes are TRBV2 and TRBJ1-2; D ambiguous. This clonotype was sampled from a man aged 65 to 85 with acute or convalescent COVID-19. CDR3 DNA: TGTGCCAGCAGTGCGGGAGATTTCTCCGGCTACACCTTC. It codes for CASSAGDFSGYTF.